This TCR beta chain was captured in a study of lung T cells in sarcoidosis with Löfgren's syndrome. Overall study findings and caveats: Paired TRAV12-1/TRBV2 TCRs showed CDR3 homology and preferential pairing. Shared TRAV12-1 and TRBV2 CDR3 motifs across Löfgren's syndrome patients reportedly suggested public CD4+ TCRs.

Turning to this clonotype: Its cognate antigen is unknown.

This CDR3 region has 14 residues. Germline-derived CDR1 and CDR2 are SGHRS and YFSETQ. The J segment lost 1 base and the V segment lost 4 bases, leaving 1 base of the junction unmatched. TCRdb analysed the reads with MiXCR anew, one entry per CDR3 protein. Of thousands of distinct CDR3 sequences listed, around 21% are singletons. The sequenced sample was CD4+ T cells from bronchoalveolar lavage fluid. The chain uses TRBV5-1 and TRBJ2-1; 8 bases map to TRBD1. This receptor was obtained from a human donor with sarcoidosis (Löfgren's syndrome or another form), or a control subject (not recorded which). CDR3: CASSGQGSYNEQFF. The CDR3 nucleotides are TGCGCCAGCAGCGGACAGGGTTCCTACAATGAGCAGTTCTTC.